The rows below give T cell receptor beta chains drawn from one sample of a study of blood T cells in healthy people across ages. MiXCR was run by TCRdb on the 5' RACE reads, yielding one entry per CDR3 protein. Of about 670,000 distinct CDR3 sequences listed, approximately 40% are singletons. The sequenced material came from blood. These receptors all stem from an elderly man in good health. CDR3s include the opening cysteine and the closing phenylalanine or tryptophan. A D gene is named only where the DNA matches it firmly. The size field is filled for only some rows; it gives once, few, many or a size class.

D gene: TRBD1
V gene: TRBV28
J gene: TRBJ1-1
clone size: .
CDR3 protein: CAGSLGQAYTEAFF
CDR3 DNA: TGTGCCGGCAGTTTGGGACAGGCTTACACTGAAGCTTTCTTT

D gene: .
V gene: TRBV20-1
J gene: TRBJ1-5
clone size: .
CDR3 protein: CSVIMSGHSNQPRHF
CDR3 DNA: TGCAGTGTTATAATGTCGGGCCATAGCAATCAGCCCCGGCATTTT

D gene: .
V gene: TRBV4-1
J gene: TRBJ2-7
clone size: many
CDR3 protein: CASSRQIQGSVYEQYF
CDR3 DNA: TGCGCCAGCAGCCGACAAATACAGGGTTCGGTCTACGAGCAGTACTTC

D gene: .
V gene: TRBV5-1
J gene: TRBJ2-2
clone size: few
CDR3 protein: CASSVGRLGTGELFF
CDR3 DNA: TGCGCCAGCAGCGTGGGACGCTTGGGCACCGGGGAGCTGTTTTTT

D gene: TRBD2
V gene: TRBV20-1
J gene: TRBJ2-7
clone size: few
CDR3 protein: CSARPGGRGGSSGKSYEQYF
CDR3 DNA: TGCAGTGCTAGACCCGGGGGAAGGGGGGGTTCTAGCGGGAAGTCATACGAGCAGTACTTC

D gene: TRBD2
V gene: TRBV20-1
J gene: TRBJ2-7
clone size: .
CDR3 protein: CSAYSVTSGKSEQYF
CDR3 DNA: TGCAGTGCCTACTCCGTGACTAGCGGGAAGTCCGAGCAGTACTTC

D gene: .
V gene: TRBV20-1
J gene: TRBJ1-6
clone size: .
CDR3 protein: CSARDLLGDSPLHF
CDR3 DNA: TGCAGTGCTAGAGATCTCCTAGGAGATTCACCCCTCCACTTT

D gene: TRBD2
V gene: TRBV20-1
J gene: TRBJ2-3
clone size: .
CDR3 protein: CSATGTSFTDTQYF
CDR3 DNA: TGCAGTGCTACCGGGACTAGCTTTACAGATACGCAGTATTTT

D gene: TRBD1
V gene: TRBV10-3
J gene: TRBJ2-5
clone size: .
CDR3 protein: CAISAGQAWETQYF
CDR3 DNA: TGTGCCATCAGTGCGGGACAGGCCTGGGAGACCCAGTACTTC

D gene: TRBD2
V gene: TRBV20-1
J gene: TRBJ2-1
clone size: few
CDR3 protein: CSASLRAGGTYNEQFF
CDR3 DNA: TGCAGTGCCAGCTTGCGAGCGGGAGGCACCTACAATGAGCAGTTCTTC

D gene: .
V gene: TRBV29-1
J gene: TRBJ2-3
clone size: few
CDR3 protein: CSVESVGTSTDTQYF
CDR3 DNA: TGCAGCGTTGAATCGGTCGGGACTAGCACAGATACGCAGTATTTT

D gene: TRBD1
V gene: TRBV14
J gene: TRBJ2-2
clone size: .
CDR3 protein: CGSSRTGAGTGELFF
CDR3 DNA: TGTGGCAGCAGCCGGACAGGAGCCGGCACCGGGGAGCTGTTTTTT

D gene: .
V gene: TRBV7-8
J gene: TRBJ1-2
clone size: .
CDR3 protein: CASSLAGFDYGYTF
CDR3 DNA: TGTGCCAGCAGCTTAGCTGGGTTTGACTATGGCTACACCTTC

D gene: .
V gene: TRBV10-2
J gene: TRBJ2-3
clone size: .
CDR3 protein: CASSVAGLTDTQYF
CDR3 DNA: TGCGCCAGCAGTGTGGCAGGCCTCACAGATACGCAGTATTTT

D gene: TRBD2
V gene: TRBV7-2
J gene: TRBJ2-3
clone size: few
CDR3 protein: CASSPSSGRLTASTDTQYF
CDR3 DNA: TGTGCCAGCAGCCCCAGTAGCGGGAGGCTCACAGCTAGCACAGATACGCAGTATTTT

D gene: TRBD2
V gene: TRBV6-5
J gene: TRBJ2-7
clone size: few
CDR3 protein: CTSSYGTSGSYEQYF
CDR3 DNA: TGTACCAGCAGTTATGGGACTAGCGGCTCCTACGAGCAGTACTTC

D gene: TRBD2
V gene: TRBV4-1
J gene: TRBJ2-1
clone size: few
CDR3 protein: CASSQGTSGGSYNEQFF
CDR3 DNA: TGCGCCAGCAGCCAGGGGACTAGCGGGGGATCCTACAATGAGCAGTTCTTC

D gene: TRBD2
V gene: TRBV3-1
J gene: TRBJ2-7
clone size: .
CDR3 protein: CASSQVPSGSYEQYF
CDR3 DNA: TGTGCCAGCAGCCAAGTCCCTAGCGGGAGCTACGAGCAGTACTTC

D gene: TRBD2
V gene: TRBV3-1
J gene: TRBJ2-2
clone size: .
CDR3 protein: CASSPEKLGGGTGELFF
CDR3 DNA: TGTGCCAGCAGCCCTGAGAAGCTCGGCGGGGGAACCGGGGAGCTGTTTTTT

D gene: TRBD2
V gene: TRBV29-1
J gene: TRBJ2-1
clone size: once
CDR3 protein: CSVYSGTRGRMGEQFF
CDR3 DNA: TGCAGCGTCTACTCCGGGACTCGCGGGAGAATGGGTGAGCAGTTCTTC

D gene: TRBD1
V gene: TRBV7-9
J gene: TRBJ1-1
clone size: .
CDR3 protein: CASSTRTGLNTEAFF
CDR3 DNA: TGTGCCAGCAGCACAAGGACAGGCTTGAACACTGAAGCTTTCTTT

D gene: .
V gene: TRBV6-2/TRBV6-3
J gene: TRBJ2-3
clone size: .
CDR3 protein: CASSYGNAASTDTQYF
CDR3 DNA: TGTGCCAGCAGTTACGGAAATGCAGCTAGCACAGATACGCAGTATTTT

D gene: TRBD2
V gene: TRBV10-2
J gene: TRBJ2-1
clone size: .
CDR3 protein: CASGLAGPTVGEQFF
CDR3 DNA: TGCGCCAGTGGACTAGCGGGACCAACTGTGGGGGAGCAGTTCTTC

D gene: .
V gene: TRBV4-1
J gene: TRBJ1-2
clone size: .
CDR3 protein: CASSQVREGYGYTF
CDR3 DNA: TGCGCCAGCAGCCAAGTTCGGGAGGGCTATGGCTACACCTTC

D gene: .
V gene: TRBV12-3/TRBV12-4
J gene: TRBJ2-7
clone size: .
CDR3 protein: CASSLAPDNYEQYF
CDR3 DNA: TGTGCCAGCAGTTTAGCGCCAGACAACTACGAGCAGTACTTC

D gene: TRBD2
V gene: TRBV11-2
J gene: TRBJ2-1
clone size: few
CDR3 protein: CASSLDVGTAWTSEEQFF
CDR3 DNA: TGTGCCAGCAGCTTAGATGTTGGGACAGCCTGGACTAGCGAGGAACAGTTCTTC

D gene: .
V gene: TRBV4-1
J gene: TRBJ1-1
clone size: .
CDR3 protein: CASSQAPGGFGTEAFF
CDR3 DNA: TGCGCCAGCAGCCAAGCCCCTGGTGGGTTTGGCACTGAAGCTTTCTTT

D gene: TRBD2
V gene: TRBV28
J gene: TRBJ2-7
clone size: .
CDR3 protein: CASSLWGTSGGHYNEQYF
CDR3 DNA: TGTGCCAGCAGTTTATGGGGGACTAGCGGGGGCCACTACAATGAGCAGTACTTC

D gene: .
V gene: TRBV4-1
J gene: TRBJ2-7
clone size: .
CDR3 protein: CASSQDPGESYNEQYF
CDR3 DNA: TGCGCCAGCAGCCAAGATCCCGGGGAGTCCTACAATGAGCAGTACTTC

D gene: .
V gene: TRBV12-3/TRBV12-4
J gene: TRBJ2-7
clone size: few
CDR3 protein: CASSPQGGMTYEQYF
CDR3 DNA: TGTGCCAGCAGTCCCCAGGGGGGGATGACCTACGAGCAGTACTTC

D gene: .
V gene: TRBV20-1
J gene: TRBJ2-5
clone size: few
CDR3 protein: CSARDPAKALVTQYF
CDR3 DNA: TGCAGTGCTAGAGACCCGGCCAAAGCGTTGGTGACCCAGTACTTC

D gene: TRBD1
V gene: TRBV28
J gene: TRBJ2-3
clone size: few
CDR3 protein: CATKIIRQGPADTQYF
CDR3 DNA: TGTGCCACCAAGATTATTCGACAGGGGCCGGCAGATACGCAGTATTTT

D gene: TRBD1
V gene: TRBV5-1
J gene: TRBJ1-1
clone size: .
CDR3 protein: CASSYTLDREGLAFF
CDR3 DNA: TGCGCCAGCAGCTACACCTTAGACAGGGAAGGATTAGCTTTCTTT

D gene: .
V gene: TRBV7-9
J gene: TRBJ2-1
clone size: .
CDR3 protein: CASSCGRNNEQFF
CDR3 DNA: TGTGCCAGCAGCTGCGGCAGAAACAATGAGCAGTTCTTC

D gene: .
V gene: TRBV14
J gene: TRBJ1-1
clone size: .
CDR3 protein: CASSQEYRTEAFF
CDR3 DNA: TGTGCCAGCAGCCAAGAGTATCGGACTGAAGCTTTCTTT

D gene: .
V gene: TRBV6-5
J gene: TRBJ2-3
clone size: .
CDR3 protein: CASSYAPRGAISTDTQYF
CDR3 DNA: TGTGCCAGCAGCTACGCCCCGCGTGGGGCGATAAGCACAGATACGCAGTATTTT

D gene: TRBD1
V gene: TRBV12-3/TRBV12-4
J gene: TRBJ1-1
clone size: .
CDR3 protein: CASIQTGTTEAFF
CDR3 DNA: TGTGCCAGCATCCAGACAGGGACCACTGAAGCTTTCTTT

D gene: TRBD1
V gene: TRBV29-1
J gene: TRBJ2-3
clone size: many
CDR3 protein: CSVDPGQSTDTQYF
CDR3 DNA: TGCAGCGTGGACCCGGGACAGAGCACAGATACGCAGTATTTT

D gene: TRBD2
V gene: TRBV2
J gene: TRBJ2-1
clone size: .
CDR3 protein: CASTTSGRSYYNEQFF
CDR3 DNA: TGTGCCAGCACGACTAGCGGGAGATCTTACTACAATGAGCAGTTCTTC

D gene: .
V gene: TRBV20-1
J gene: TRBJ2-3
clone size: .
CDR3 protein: CSADRVGTQYF
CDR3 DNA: TGCAGTGCTGATCGGGTCGGTACGCAGTATTTT

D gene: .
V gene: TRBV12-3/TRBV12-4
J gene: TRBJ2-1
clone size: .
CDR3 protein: CASSRLRTNNEQFF
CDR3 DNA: TGTGCCAGCAGCCGACTTCGGACGAACAATGAGCAGTTCTTC

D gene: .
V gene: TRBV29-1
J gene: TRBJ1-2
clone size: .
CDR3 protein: CSVETSRVVGYTF
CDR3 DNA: TGCAGCGTTGAAACTTCCAGGGTTGTTGGCTACACCTTC

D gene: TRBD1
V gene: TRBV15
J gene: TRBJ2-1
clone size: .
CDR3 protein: CTTSSLTGTGSYNEQFF
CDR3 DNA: TGTACCACCAGCAGTTTAACCGGGACAGGGTCCTACAATGAGCAGTTCTTC

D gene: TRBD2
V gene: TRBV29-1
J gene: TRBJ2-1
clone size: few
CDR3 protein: CSVEKSGSPNEQFF
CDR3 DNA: TGCAGCGTTGAGAAAAGCGGGAGCCCCAATGAGCAGTTCTTC

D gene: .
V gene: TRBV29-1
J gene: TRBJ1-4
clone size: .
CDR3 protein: CSATMTATNEKLFF
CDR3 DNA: TGCAGCGCCACCATGACAGCAACTAATGAAAAACTGTTTTTT

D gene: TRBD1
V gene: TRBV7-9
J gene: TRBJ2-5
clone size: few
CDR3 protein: CASSWDRGRETQYF
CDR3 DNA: TGTGCCAGCAGCTGGGACAGGGGGCGAGAGACCCAGTACTTC

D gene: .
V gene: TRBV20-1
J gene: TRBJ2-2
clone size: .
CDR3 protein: CSARVGLNTGELFF
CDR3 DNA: TGCAGTGCTAGGGTTGGACTGAACACCGGGGAGCTGTTTTTT

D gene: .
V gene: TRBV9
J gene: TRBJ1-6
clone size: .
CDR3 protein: CASSVGWQVNYNSPLHF
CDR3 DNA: TGTGCCAGCAGCGTAGGTTGGCAGGTGAACTATAATTCACCCCTCCACTTT

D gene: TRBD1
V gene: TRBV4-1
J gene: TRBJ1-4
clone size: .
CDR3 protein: CASSHANGQGREKLFF
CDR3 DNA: TGCGCCAGCAGCCACGCTAACGGACAGGGAAGGGAAAAACTGTTTTTT

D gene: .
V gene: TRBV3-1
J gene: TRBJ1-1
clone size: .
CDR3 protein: CASSQAVRAVSTEAFF
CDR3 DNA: TGTGCCAGCAGCCAAGCAGTCAGGGCGGTTTCCACTGAAGCTTTCTTT

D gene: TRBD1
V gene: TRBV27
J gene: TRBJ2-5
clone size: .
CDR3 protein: CASLALGTGLSETQYF
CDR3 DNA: TGTGCCAGCCTTGCCCTCGGGACAGGATTATCGGAGACCCAGTACTTC

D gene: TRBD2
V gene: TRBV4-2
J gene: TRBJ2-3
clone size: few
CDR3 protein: CASSGRDYQNTQYF
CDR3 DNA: TGTGCCAGCAGCGGCCGGGACTACCAAAATACGCAGTATTTT

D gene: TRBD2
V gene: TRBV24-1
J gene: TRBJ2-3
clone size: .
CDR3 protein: CATSDSSGRAINWQYF
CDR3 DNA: TGTGCCACCAGTGATTCTAGCGGGAGGGCGATCAATTGGCAGTATTTT

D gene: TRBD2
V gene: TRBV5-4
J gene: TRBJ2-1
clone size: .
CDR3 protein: CASSFITGGFRNEQFF
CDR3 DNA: TGTGCCAGCAGCTTCATCACGGGGGGGTTTAGAAATGAGCAGTTCTTC

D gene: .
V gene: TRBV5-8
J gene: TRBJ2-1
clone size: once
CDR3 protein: CASSPRASDWGSYNEQFF
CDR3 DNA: TGTGCCAGCAGCCCTAGGGCCTCGGACTGGGGCTCCTACAATGAGCAGTTCTTC

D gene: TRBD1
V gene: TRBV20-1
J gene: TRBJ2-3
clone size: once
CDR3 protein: CSARGDRGIADTQYF
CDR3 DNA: TGCAGTGCTAGAGGAGACAGGGGGATCGCAGATACGCAGTATTTT

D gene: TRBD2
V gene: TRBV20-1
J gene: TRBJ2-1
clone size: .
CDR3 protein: CSARDLIAGGFEQFF
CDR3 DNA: TGCAGTGCTAGAGATCTAATAGCGGGTGGGTTTGAGCAGTTCTTC